This T cell receptor beta chain appears in the sequencing data of a study of T cell responses to AZD1222 COVID-19 vaccine. Using immunoSEQ multiplex PCR, the repertoire was profiled, and TCRdb retains in-frame clones only, with some absent. The sample includes under 120,000 clones, 87% seen only once; the top ten take 2% to 2.5%. Per the germline V gene, CDR1 is SGHTA and CDR2 is FQGNSA. With 1 base removed from V and 0 bases from J, the gap between germline ends came to 7 bases. The CDR3 extends over 15 amino acids. The sequencing used peripheral blood, collected 28 days after the second AZD1222 dose. The receptor's source is an adult who received the AZD1222 COVID-19 vaccine. The chain carries TRBV7-2 and TRBJ1-5; D is perhaps TRBD1 (6 bases). CDR3 coding DNA: TGTGCCAGCAGCTTAGGACAGGCTAGCAATCAGCCCCAGCATTTT. Its translation is CASSLGQASNQPQHF.